This T cell receptor beta chain originates from a study of T cell responses to AZD1222 COVID-19 vaccine. Study results and caveats: Vaccine-related CD4 TCRs covered spike, predominating at 160-218 and 743-854. Vaccination with two AZD1222 doses was followed by a rise in Spike-specific TCR breadth and depth. Donors skewed white British and female; clonal diversity was possibly underestimated. Repertoires were sampled only after the peak T cell response.

The CDR3 consists of 16 residues. The germline V gene has CDR1 MGHRA and CDR2 YSYEKL. V lost 0 bases, J lost 7 bases, and 4 bases stayed unmatched. Here immunoSEQ multiplex PCR was the method, and the copy in TCRdb shows in-frame clones only, minus some. The data contain 100,000 to 130,000 clones, about 85% of them singletons. About this clone: Its antigen remains unidentified.

Source: peripheral blood, taken 28 days after the second AZD1222 dose. The chain uses TRBV4-1 and TRBJ2-2, with 11 bases lining up with TRBD2. The TCR comes from an adult who received the AZD1222 COVID-19 vaccine. This CDR3 is CASSQETSGAGGELFF. The CDR3 nucleotides read TGCGCCAGCAGCCAAGAGACTAGCGGGGCAGGCGGGGAGCTGTTTTTT.